Below are 6 T cell receptor beta chains sequenced from a single sample in a study of T cells after posttransplantation cyclophosphamide. Sampled 1 year posttransplant, controls received myeloablative marrow transplants, methotrexate and a calcineurin inhibitor. Libraries were prepared by immunoSEQ multiplex PCR; TCRdb keeps only in-frame clonotypes and omits some of them. There are about 15,000 clones in the sample; around 86% occur only once, and about 3.3% lies in the top ten. Sequencing was performed on PBMCs, taken after an allogeneic stem cell transplant with a calcineurin inhibitor and methotrexate. These receptors all stem from a male patient between 45 and 60 years old who received an allogeneic stem cell transplant from an unrelated donor, was CMV-positive, and had chronic GVHD only. T cells may partly derive from the graft donor.

About this clone itself: At one end the junction does not follow the germline gene, possibly because of a read error. The gene calls are TRBV9 and TRBJ1-3; D is unclear. The germline V gene has CDR1 SGDLS and CDR2 YYNGEE. The CDR3 is made up of 11 amino acids. The CDR3 sequence: CASSSGRDRNF. The CDR3 bases are TGTGCCAGCAGCTCTGGGCGGGATAGGAATTTT.

The J gene is TRBJ2-5, the V gene TRBV5-5; 8 bases are shared with TRBD1. V lost 6 bases to trimming and J lost 5 bases; unmatched junction nucleotides: 15. This CDR3 region has 16 residues. Germline V gene data show CDR1 as SGHKS and CDR2 as YYEKEE (reference sequence). CDR3: CASTWSGQGARETQYF. For the CDR3, the DNA is TGTGCCAGCACCTGGTCGGGTCAGGGGGCCCGGGAGACCCAGTACTTC.

This rearrangement joins TRBV19 to TRBJ1-5, with 8 positions matching TRBD1. Trimming removed 7 bases from V and 4 bases from J; junction bases left unmatched: 6. CDR1 and CDR2 (germline): LNHDA, SQIVND (reference sequence). This CDR3 is 14 amino acids long. The CDR3 bases are TGTGCCAGTAACCCACGGACAGGGAATCAGCCCCAGCATTTT. Its protein is CASNPRTGNQPQHF.

The chain recombines TRBV5-1 with TRBJ2-2; possible D gene TRBD1, 6 bases. CDR3 length equals 14 residues. Trimming took 4 bases from V and 7 from J, leaving 14 bases between them. CDR1 and CDR2 from the germline V gene are SGHRS and YFSETQ. This chain's CDR3 is CASSARTVLGELFF. In nucleotides, the CDR3 is TGCGCCAGCAGCGCAAGGACAGTTCTCGGGGAGCTGTTTTTT.

This CDR3 is CASSPRQALIPNYGYTF. DNA of the CDR3: TGTGCCAGCAGCCCGAGACAGGCTTTAATACCTAACTATGGCTACACCTTC. The chain uses TRBV7-9 and TRBJ1-2; possible D gene TRBD1, 6 bases. This CDR3 is built from 17 residues. The germline V gene encodes CDR1 SEHNR and CDR2 FQNEAQ (reference sequence). Trimming pared 5 bases from V and 0 bases from J, leaving 19 bases between.

This rearrangement joins TRBV4-2 to TRBJ1-1; TRBD1 agrees at 9 bases. Germline V CDR1 and CDR2: LGHNA, YNFKEQ. V shed 3 bases and J 5 bases; nucleotides not matched to a gene: 7. This CDR3 is built from 15 residues. CDR3 protein: CASSHVQGAGTEAFF. CDR3 DNA: TGTGCCAGCAGCCACGTACAGGGGGCAGGGACTGAAGCTTTCTTT.